This entry lists 14 T cell receptor beta chains sequenced from one sample in a study of OX40 agonist ivuxolimab in advanced cancers. The library was built by means of the immunoSEQ multiplex PCR assay. Held by TCRdb, this immuneACCESS table contains in-frame sequences only and omits some clones. Under half of the omission traces to an unresolved V gene where checked; the cause of the rest is unknown. For this sample there are 95,000 to 150,000 clones; 85% to 95% appear just once. 0.15% to 0.19% of the sample comes from the top ten. The material was CD4+ or CD8+ T cells sorted from blood, obtained in a trial of the OX40 agonist ivuxolimab. The receptors originated from an adult with an advanced solid tumor such as melanoma, head and neck, liver or kidney cancer.

The chain links TRBV5-6 to TRBJ2-7, with D unclear. CDR1 is SGHDT and CDR2 is YYEEEE in the germline V gene. V lost 6 bases to trimming and J lost 10 bases, with 23 bases between them. The CDR3 consists of 14 residues. This chain's CDR3 is CASTDLGGRAVQYF. Here the CDR3 DNA reads TGTGCCAGCACCGACCTGGGTGGGCGAGCCGTTCAGTACTTC.

V and J are TRBV6-1 and TRBJ1-2; 9 nucleotides line up with TRBD1. V lost 5 bases and J lost 4; bases outside the gene matches: 8. From germline, CDR1 is MNHNS and CDR2 SASEGT. The CDR3 spans 15 residues. The CDR3 sequence is CASSRGDRVGYGYTF. The CDR3 region has the DNA TGTGCCAGCAGTAGGGGGGACAGGGTCGGCTATGGCTACACCTTC.

V usage is TRBV11-1 and J usage is TRBJ2-7; 13 nucleotides align to TRBD2. V dropped 5 bases and J dropped 3; count of bases not matched to a gene: 4. The CDR3 consists of 15 residues. Germline V gene data show CDR1 as SGHAT and CDR2 as FQDESV (reference sequence). CDR3 sequence (DNA): TGTGCCAGCAGCGCAGGACTAGCGGGAGTCTACGAGCAGTACTTC. It specifies CASSAGLAGVYEQYF.

This sequence joins TRBV5-1 and TRBJ2-1; D may correspond to TRBD1 or TRBD2 (5 bases each). From germline, CDR1 is SGHRS and CDR2 YFSETQ. The CDR3 sequence is 14 residues long. Trimming removed 4 bases from V and 9 bases from J, with 17 bases in between. CDR3 in amino acids: CASSPTGNQGEQFF. The CDR3 nucleotides read TGCGCCAGCAGCCCGACGGGGAACCAGGGTGAGCAGTTCTTC. The variable domain in full, with the rest retrieved from reference TRBV5-1 and TRBJ2-1, is KAGVTQTPRYLIKTRGQQVTLSCSPISGHRSVSWYQQTPGQGLQFLFEYFSETQRNKGNFPGRFSGRQFSNSRSEMNVSTLELGDSALYLCASSPTGNQGEQFFGPGTRLTVL.

The chain uses TRBV6-6 and TRBJ2-1; 8 bases fit TRBD2. The CDR3 is 15 residues long. Unmatched junction bases numbered 9, after V lost 0 bases and J lost 11 bases. Germline lookup yields CDR1 MNHNY and CDR2 SVGAGI (reference sequence). As DNA, the CDR3 is TGTGCCAGCAGTTACTCGGACCCGGGGGGGCCACAGCAGTTCTTC. Its protein product is CASSYSDPGGPQQFF.

This sequence joins TRBV7-9 and TRBJ2-1; 10 bases are shared with TRBD1. CDR1 and CDR2 from the germline V gene are SEHNR and FQNEAQ (reference sequence). CDR3 length: 18 amino acids. V gave up 4 bases and J gave up 3 bases; unmatched junction bases: 12. CDR3 residues: CASSSDLPGQGFYNEQFF. CDR3 DNA sequence: TGTGCCAGCAGCTCAGACCTTCCGGGACAGGGGTTCTACAATGAGCAGTTCTTC.

The rearrangement links TRBV6-5 to TRBJ2-7; tentatively, D is TRBD1 (6 bases). The V end lost 7 bases, the J end lost 1 base, and 14 bases lay between the germline ends. CDR3 size: 14 residues. Germline CDR1 reads MNHEY; CDR2 reads SVGAGI. The CDR3 region has the DNA TGTGCCAGCACCCCGAGAGGGGGTTCCTACGAGCAGTACTTC. Translating it yields CASTPRGGSYEQYF.

Here the CDR3 DNA reads TGTGCCAGTAGTCGAACAGGGAGCCCCCTCGAGCAGTACTTC. Translating it yields CASSRTGSPLEQYF. The chain couples TRBV19 to TRBJ2-7; D is perhaps TRBD1 (6 bases). The CDR3 extends over 14 amino acids. Germline CDR1 LNHDA, CDR2 SQIVND (reference sequence). The V end lost 5 bases, the J end lost 6 bases, and 17 bases lay between the germline ends.

The chain uses TRBV9 and TRBJ2-2; 9 bases map to TRBD2. This CDR3 comprises 17 residues. The J segment lost 5 bases and the V segment lost 0 bases, leaving 8 bases of the junction unmatched. Germline lookup yields CDR1 SGDLS and CDR2 YYNGEE. The CDR3 sequence: CASSVERLAVRTGELFF. CDR3 bases: TGTGCCAGCAGCGTAGAGAGACTAGCGGTACGAACCGGGGAGCTGTTTTTT.

CDR3 in amino acids: CASSQRQGRTEAFF. The CDR3 DNA reads as TGTGCCAGCAGCCAAAGACAGGGACGAACTGAAGCTTTCTTT. This chain connects TRBV14 to TRBJ1-1, with TRBD1 matching over 7 bases. V dropped 2 bases and J dropped 5; count of bases not matched to a gene: 5. CDR3 length: 14 amino acids. The V gene's germline CDR1 is SGHDN and CDR2 FVKESK. Full variable domain (missing parts from reference TRBV14 and TRBJ1-1): EAGVTQFPSHSVIEKGQTVTLRCDPISGHDNLYWYRRVMGKEIKFLLHFVKESKQDESGMPNNRFLAERTGGTYSTLKVQPAELEDSGVYFCASSQRQGRTEAFFGQGTRLTVV.

The rearrangement joins TRBV2 to TRBJ2-7; D is perhaps TRBD1 (6 bases). This CDR3 contains 15 residues. V was clipped by 0 bases and J by 3 bases, with 12 bases between them. The V gene's germline CDR1 is SNHLY and CDR2 FYNNEI. CDR3 loop: CASSEARTAIYEQYF. CDR3 bases: TGTGCCAGCAGTGAAGCCCGGACAGCAATCTACGAGCAGTACTTC.

This sequence joins TRBV5-1 and TRBJ1-4; D not resolved. V was pared by 0 bases and J by 12 bases, with 15 bases between. This CDR3 is 14 amino acids long. Germline assignment: CDR1 SGHRS and CDR2 YFSETQ. The CDR3 DNA is TGCGCCAGCAGCTTGGAACAGCAAAACGATGAACTGTTTTTT. Translated, it gives CASSLEQQNDELFF.

J is TRBJ2-3 and V is TRBV21-1. TRBV21-1 is a pseudogene segment. The CDR3 has 15 residues. CDR3 sequence reads: CASCWGSPSTDTQYF. CDR3 DNA sequence: TGTGCCTCCTGTTGGGGGAGTCCTAGCACAGATACGCAGTATTTT.

This chain uses TRBV11-1 with TRBJ1-1; D not resolved. Trimming cost V 6 bases and J 3 bases, with 11 bases left between them. This CDR3 is 13 amino acids long. Germline V gives CDR1 SGHAT, CDR2 FQDESV (reference sequence). CDR3 amino acids: CASRHGGDTEAFF. DNA of the CDR3: TGTGCCAGCAGGCACGGCGGGGACACTGAAGCTTTCTTT.